This entry lists 26 T cell receptor beta chains sequenced from one sample in a study of blood T cell repertoires in COVID-19. Method: immunoSEQ multiplex PCR; TCRdb's copy keeps in-frame clones and lacks some. The table lists 290,000 or so clones, approximately 90% of them singletons. Source material: peripheral blood. These receptors all stem from a woman aged 25 to 39 with COVID-19, enrolled during active disease.

This sequence joins TRBV30 and TRBJ1-1; D is possibly TRBD1 (5 bases). CDR1 is GTSNPN, CDR2 SVGIG, per germline (reference sequence). Deletions cut 2 bases from V and 6 bases from J, with 10 bases between. CDR3 length equals 12 residues. The chain's CDR3 is CAWSPTGAEAFF. CDR3 sequence (DNA): TGTGCCTGGAGTCCTACAGGCGCTGAAGCTTTCTTT.

The chain uses TRBV6-6 and TRBJ1-4; TRBD1 matches at 9 bases. V gave up 1 base and J gave up 8 bases; unmatched junction bases: 5. This CDR3 is built from 15 residues. Germline CDR1 is MNHNY and CDR2 is SVGAGI (reference sequence). CDR3 protein: CASSYLGQGSEKLFF. DNA of the CDR3: TGTGCCAGCAGTTACTTAGGACAGGGGAGCGAAAAACTGTTTTTT.

The V call is TRBV4-1, the J call TRBJ2-1, with D possibly matching TRBD1 (6 bases). The CDR3 loop spans 12 amino acids. V dropped 5 bases and J dropped 7 bases, with 9 bases sitting between them. Germline assignment: CDR1 MGHRA and CDR2 YSYEKL. As DNA, the CDR3 is TGCGCCAGCAGCGTAACAGGGAATGAGCAGTTCTTC. It translates to CASSVTGNEQFF.

V gene TRBV14 combines with J gene TRBJ2-3; 7 bases are a match to TRBD1. This CDR3 has 16 residues. Trimming took 4 bases from V and 4 from J; bases not matched to a gene: 11. Germline V gives CDR1 SGHDN, CDR2 FVKESK. This chain's CDR3 is CASSPRQGGGADTQYF. CDR3 coding DNA: TGTGCCAGCAGCCCAAGACAGGGCGGAGGAGCAGATACGCAGTATTTT.

This rearrangement joins TRBV5-6 to TRBJ1-2; unclear D gene. Per germline, CDR1 SGHDT and CDR2 YYEEEE. The V gene lost 1 base and the J gene lost 8 bases, with 15 bases spanning the gap. The CDR3 runs 14 residues. The CDR3 protein is CASSLLPRGSGYTF. CDR3 nucleotide sequence: TGTGCCAGCAGCTTGTTGCCCCGGGGAAGCGGCTACACCTTC.

This clone appeared once. The CDR3 loop is CASSIRTQLADSETQYF. The CDR3 bases are TGTGCCAGTAGTATAAGGACCCAGCTAGCGGATTCGGAGACCCAGTACTTC. The chain employs TRBV19 and TRBJ2-5, with TRBD2 matching 7 bases. The junction had 14 bases not matched to a gene; V was cut back by 2 bases and J by 5 bases. Per germline, CDR1 LNHDA and CDR2 SQIVND (reference sequence). The CDR3 totals 17 residues.

The genes are TRBV19 and TRBJ2-1; 7 bases fit TRBD2. The CDR3 runs 15 residues. Germline-derived CDR1 and CDR2 are LNHDA and SQIVND (reference sequence). Trimming cost V 5 bases and J 3 bases; bases outside gene matches: 7. The CDR3 DNA reads as TGTGCCAGTAGTGGCGGGGGTTACCACTACAATGAGCAGTTCTTC. Translation: CASSGGGYHYNEQFF.

This clone was found a few times. This chain uses TRBV11-2 with TRBJ2-1; the D is unclear. The CDR3 consists of 12 residues. V lost 6 bases and J 3 bases, leaving 6 bases between the germline ends. CDR1 SGHAT and CDR2 FQNNGV come from the germline V gene. The CDR3 sequence is CASRSSYNEQFF. CDR3 coding DNA: TGTGCCAGCAGGTCCAGCTACAATGAGCAGTTCTTC.

This sequence joins TRBV6-6 and TRBJ2-1, with a possible D match to TRBD2 (7 bases). V dropped 5 bases and J dropped 1 base, with 15 bases sitting between them. Germline CDR1 MNHNY, CDR2 SVGAGI (reference sequence). This CDR3 is 16 amino acids long. CDR3 nucleotides: TGTGCCAGCAGTCGAGGGGGGGCAGGGTCCTACAATGAGCAGTTCTTC. It yields the protein CASSRGGAGSYNEQFF.

The chain carries TRBV7-3 and TRBJ2-5; 12 nucleotides agree with TRBD1. There are 21 residues in the CDR3. Looked up from germline, CDR1 is SGHTA and CDR2 is FQGTGA. The trim removed 5 bases at V and 1 base at J, leaving 20 bases unmatched. The CDR3 protein is CASSMKRGQGARRLFQETQYF. CDR3 nucleotide sequence: TGTGCCAGCAGCATGAAACGGGGACAGGGGGCGCGACGCCTTTTCCAAGAGACCCAGTACTTC.

The chain is built from TRBV19 and TRBJ2-7, with D perhaps TRBD1 (5 bases). The CDR3 runs to 14 residues. Germline CDR1 LNHDA, CDR2 SQIVND (reference sequence). Trimming took off 3 bases at V and 0 bases at J, with 9 bases between the two ends. CDR3 in amino acids: CASSITDSSYEQYF. CDR3 coding DNA: TGTGCCAGTAGTATCACAGACAGCTCCTACGAGCAGTACTTC.

This clone appeared a single time. The chain links TRBV5-5 to TRBJ1-2, with 10 bases identical to TRBD1. V lost 0 bases, J lost 8 bases, and 7 bases stayed unmatched. This CDR3 is 15 amino acids long. The germline V gene has CDR1 SGHKS and CDR2 YYEKEE (reference sequence). CDR3 nucleotides: TGTGCCAGCAGCTTGGGTCCCGGGACAGGGGACGGCTACACCTTC. Translating gives CASSLGPGTGDGYTF. The full variable domain, rest sourced from reference TRBV5-5 and TRBJ1-2, is DAGVTQSPTHLIKTRGQQVTLRCSPISGHKSVSWYQQVLGQGPQFIFQYYEKEERGRGNFPDRFSARQFPNYSSELNVNALLLGDSALYLCASSLGPGTGDGYTFGSGTRLTVV.

This chain connects TRBV11-2 to TRBJ1-4; possible D gene TRBD1, 5 bases. The CDR3 is 15 amino acids. Trimming removed 1 base at V and 4 bases at J, with 10 bases between. Germline CDR1 SGHAT, CDR2 FQNNGV. The CDR3 here is CASSLGPGGNEKLFF. The CDR3 DNA sequence: TGTGCCAGCAGCTTAGGTCCGGGGGGTAATGAAAAACTGTTTTTT.

This rearrangement joins TRBV19 to TRBJ1-1; TRBD1 matches at 7 bases. Trimming took 4 bases from V and 5 from J; bases not matched to a gene: 4. CDR1 is LNHDA, CDR2 SQIVND, per germline (reference sequence). The CDR3 consists of 13 residues. CDR3 loop: CASSTRGITEAFF. DNA for the CDR3: TGTGCCAGTAGTACCAGGGGGATAACTGAAGCTTTCTTT.

The rearrangement links TRBV15 to TRBJ2-3; TRBD2 matches at 15 bases. The V and J ends lost 6 bases and 0 bases, in that order; junction bases with no gene match: 1. Germline V gene sequence: CDR1 LNHNV, CDR2 YYDKDF (reference sequence). The CDR3 totals 16 residues. Here the CDR3 DNA reads TGTGCCACCAGAGGACTAGCGGGAGGGAGCACAGATACGCAGTATTTT. This codes for CATRGLAGGSTDTQYF.

The J gene is TRBJ2-1, the V gene TRBV2, with D possibly matching TRBD1 (7 bases). CDR3 length: 16 residues. Germline CDR1 SNHLY, CDR2 FYNNEI. V lost 2 bases and J lost 0, with 11 bases in between. Written as DNA, the CDR3 is TGTGCCAGCAGTGAAAGGCGGGACAGCTCCTACAATGAGCAGTTCTTC. This sequence encodes CASSERRDSSYNEQFF. The full variable domain, rest sourced from reference TRBV2 and TRBJ2-1, is EPEVTQTPSHQVTQMGQEVILRCVPISNHLYFYWYRQILGQKVEFLVSFYNNEISEKSEIFDDQFSVERPDGSNFTLKIRSTKLEDSAMYFCASSERRDSSYNEQFFGPGTRLTVL.

The rearrangement uses TRBV3-1 (or the pseudogene TRBV3-2) and TRBJ1-6, with 9 bases lining up with TRBD1. Losses at the gene ends were 5 bases for V and 14 bases for J; bases not matched to a gene: 13. The CDR3 runs 15 residues. Germline V CDR1 and CDR2: LGHDT, YNNKEL (reference sequence). The CDR3 spells CASSNYGTGFLALHF. CDR3 nucleotide sequence: TGTGCCAGCAGCAATTACGGGACAGGGTTTTTGGCCCTCCACTTT.

This chain connects TRBV21-1 to TRBJ2-2; the table gives TRBD2 as D, unverified against the DNA. TRBV21-1 is a pseudogene segment. The CDR3 has 16 amino acids. This CDR3 reads CASSKRGLANTGELFF. The CDR3 DNA follows: TGTGCCAGCAGCAAAAGAGGACTCGCGAACACCGGGGAGCTGTTTTTT.

V gene TRBV6-5 combines with J gene TRBJ2-1; a possible D gene is TRBD2 (5 bases). This CDR3 comprises 11 residues. Germline CDR1 and CDR2: MNHEY and SVGAGI. V was clipped by 11 bases and J by 10 bases, with 15 bases between them. CDR3: CAGRGLYEQFF. CDR3 in DNA: TGTGCCGGAAGAGGGTTGTACGAGCAGTTCTTC.

V usage is TRBV5-5 and J usage is TRBJ2-7; 10 nucleotides align to TRBD2. This CDR3 spans 15 amino acids. Germline V gives CDR1 SGHKS, CDR2 YYEKEE (reference sequence). V shed 4 bases and J 0 bases; nucleotides not matched to a gene: 4. The CDR3 region is CASSPTSGFSYEQYF. The CDR3 bases are TGTGCCAGCAGCCCGACTAGCGGGTTCTCCTACGAGCAGTACTTC.

This clone was found a few times. The V gene is TRBV7-9, the J gene TRBJ2-7, with D possibly TRBD1 on 5 matching bases. The CDR3 length is 13 residues. Trimming took 5 bases from V and 3 from J, leaving 11 bases between them. CDR1 and CDR2 (germline): SEHNR, FQNEAQ (reference sequence). The CDR3 spells CASSHWGGYEQYF. The CDR3 DNA is TGTGCCAGCAGCCACTGGGGCGGCTACGAGCAGTACTTC.

V gene TRBV27 combines with J gene TRBJ2-1; 8 bases are a match to TRBD2. The CDR3 totals 17 residues. Trimming removed 0 bases from V and 7 bases from J; junction bases left unmatched: 11. In germline, CDR1 is MNHEY, CDR2 SMNVEV (reference sequence). CDR3: CASSLSNGRGGENEQFF. CDR3 DNA sequence: TGTGCCAGCAGTTTATCGAACGGGAGGGGCGGTGAAAATGAGCAGTTCTTC.

This clone has only one observation. This chain connects TRBV4-1 to TRBJ2-1; D is unresolved. CDR1 and CDR2 from the germline V gene are MGHRA and YSYEKL. CDR3 length: 15 residues. The V end was cut by 6 bases, the J end by 0 bases, with 12 bases between. CDR3 sequence (DNA): TGCGCCAGCAGTCCAAGCCTGAGCTCCTACAATGAGCAGTTCTTC. As protein: CASSPSLSSYNEQFF.

The chain combines TRBV24-1 with TRBJ2-1; 11 positions agree with TRBD2. Germline trimming cut 0 bases from V and 2 bases from J; bases unmatched to any gene: 5. The CDR3 runs 18 residues. The V gene's germline CDR1 is KGHDR and CDR2 SFDVKD. The CDR3 loop reads CATSDLPQTSGTYNEQFF. CDR3 coding DNA: TGTGCCACCAGTGATTTGCCCCAGACTAGCGGGACCTACAATGAGCAGTTCTTC.

The chain has TRBV11-2 and TRBJ1-2; D is uncertain. The V and J ends lost 0 bases and 3 bases respectively, with 20 bases between them. This CDR3 has 18 amino acids. Germline V gives CDR1 SGHAT, CDR2 FQNNGV. For the CDR3, the DNA is TGTGCCAGCAGCTTAGATCGAGCGGACCAGGATGGTGACTATGGCTACACCTTC. Residues: CASSLDRADQDGDYGYTF.

V usage is TRBV9 and J usage is TRBJ1-2; D is unresolved. The CDR3 runs 14 residues. The germline V gene has CDR1 SGDLS and CDR2 YYNGEE. Trimming left V 0 bases short and J 8 bases short, with 14 bases between. The CDR3 DNA sequence: TGTGCCAGCAGCGTAGACAGCCTCGTTCCGGGCTACACCTTC. This encodes CASSVDSLVPGYTF.